A selection of T cell receptor beta chains follows, all from one sample in a study of vaccination and CD4 T cells after COVID-19. TCRdb re-analysed the PCR reads in MiXCR, keeping a single row per CDR3 protein. Of approximately 17,000 distinct CDR3 sequences in the sample, about 32% are singletons; the top ten hold 14% to 15%. Antigen specificity for these receptors is unknown. Sequencing was carried out using cultured CD4+ T cells from blood. The receptors here all came from a human donor with COVID-19. Each CDR3 is given with its conserved first and last residue. D genes are given only for firm matches. Size tells how often a clone was seen (once, few, many) or the class of an expanded clone, and some rows leave it out.

>TRBJ1-1|TRBV7-9|TRBD1|NA
CASSSDRYTEAFF
TGTGCCAGCAGTTCGGACAGGTACACTGAAGCTTTCTTT
>TRBJ1-2|TRBV30|TRBD1|NA
CAWSFGTGSGYTF
TGTGCCTGGAGTTTCGGGACAGGGAGTGGCTACACCTTC
>TRBJ2-5|TRBV7-9|TRBD1|once
CASSANRGQETQYF
TGTGCCAGCAGCGCAAACAGGGGTCAAGAGACCCAGTACTTC
>TRBJ1-1|TRBV28|NA|NA
CATSGGGITEAFF
TGTGCCACCTCTGGGGGGGGGATCACTGAAGCTTTCTTT
>TRBJ2-3|TRBV5-6|NA|NA
CASSTSDGSTDTQYF
TGTGCCAGCAGCACCTCGGACGGTAGCACAGATACGCAGTATTTT
>TRBJ2-1|TRBV19|TRBD2|NA
CASRERLATNYNEQFF
TGTGCCAGTAGAGAACGACTAGCGACCAACTACAATGAGCAGTTCTTC
>TRBJ2-5|TRBV6-5|NA|few
CASSYSLGQETQYF
TGTGCCAGCAGTTACTCGCTGGGACAAGAGACCCAGTACTTC
>TRBJ2-3|TRBV6-1|NA|NA
CASSQVHHTDTQYF
TGTGCCAGCAGTCAGGTCCACCACACAGATACGCAGTATTTT
>TRBJ2-1|TRBV5-1|NA|NA
CASSDGPYNEQFF
TGCGCCAGCAGCGACGGACCCTACAATGAGCAGTTCTTC
>TRBJ2-5|TRBV20-1|TRBD2|few
CSAAWLAGLVETQYF
TGCAGTGCCGCCTGGCTAGCGGGGTTGGTAGAGACCCAGTACTTC
>TRBJ1-2|TRBV24-1|NA|few
CATSDFQGRGYTF
TGTGCCACCAGTGATTTTCAGGGGCGGGGCTACACCTTC
>TRBJ2-7|TRBV7-6|NA|few
CASSSDSKYEQYF
TGTGCCAGCAGCTCCGACAGCAAGTACGAGCAGTACTTC
>TRBJ2-7|TRBV6-1|NA|NA
CASRKRSDYEQYF
TGTGCCAGCAGGAAAAGGTCGGATTACGAGCAGTACTTC
>TRBJ2-3|TRBV6-1|NA|few
CASSRDGTSTDTQYF
TGTGCCAGCAGTCGTGATGGGACTAGCACAGATACGCAGTATTTT
>TRBJ2-3|TRBV10-3|TRBD2|NA
CAMSGGETDTQYF
TGTGCCATGAGCGGGGGGGAGACAGATACGCAGTATTTT
>TRBJ2-2|TRBV7-2|NA|NA
CASSLGTGELFF
TGTGCCAGCAGCTTAGGCACCGGGGAGCTGTTTTTT
>TRBJ1-1|TRBV5-1|TRBD1|NA
CASRADRANMAAFF
TGCGCCAGCAGGGCAGACAGGGCAAATATGGCGGCTTTCTTT
>TRBJ2-2|TRBV6-1|TRBD1|NA
CASSSTGGRTGELFF
TGTGCCAGCAGCTCGACAGGGGGCCGAACCGGGGAGCTGTTTTTT
>TRBJ1-2|TRBV10-2|NA|NA
CASSESIRGVGYTF
TGCGCCAGCAGTGAGTCGATTAGAGGGGTTGGCTACACCTTC
>TRBJ2-3|TRBV5-4|NA|NA
CASSFGAETDTQYF
TGTGCCAGCAGCTTTGGGGCTGAGACAGATACGCAGTATTTT
>TRBJ1-6|TRBV20-1|TRBD1|few
CSARDVRGQSPLHF
TGCAGTGCTAGAGATGTGAGGGGGCAGTCACCCCTCCACTTT
>TRBJ1-2|TRBV6-1|NA|few
CASQSGTFSYGYTF
TGTGCCAGCCAATCGGGGACCTTCAGCTATGGCTACACCTTC
>TRBJ1-5|TRBV19|NA|few
CASSPHGQQPQHF
TGTGCCAGTAGTCCACACGGACAGCAGCCCCAGCATTTT
>TRBJ1-2|TRBV19|NA|NA
CASSIGGRWEGYTF
TGTGCCAGTAGTATCGGGGGCCGCTGGGAAGGCTACACCTTC
>TRBJ1-2|TRBV29-1|NA|few
CSASVGDGYTF
TGCAGCGCCTCAGTGGGAGATGGCTACACCTTC
>TRBJ2-5|TRBV6-1|NA|few
CASSPSKNAGTRGTQYF
TGTGCCAGCAGTCCTTCAAAAAACGCCGGGACCCGCGGGACCCAGTACTTC
>TRBJ1-2|TRBV2|NA|few
CASILDVQVSGYTF
TGTGCCAGCATACTCGACGTACAGGTTTCAGGCTACACCTTC
>TRBJ1-1|TRBV18|NA|once
CASSPPTGLNTEAFF
TGTGCCAGCTCACCACCGACGGGGTTGAACACTGAAGCTTTCTTT
>TRBJ1-6|TRBV19|NA|NA
CASQAYNSPLHF
TGTGCCAGTCAGGCCTATAATTCACCCCTCCACTTT
>TRBJ1-2|TRBV7-3|NA|few
CASSFSPGKGYTF
TGTGCCAGCAGCTTTTCCCCAGGGAAGGGCTACACCTTC
>TRBJ1-3|TRBV6-1|NA|few
CASSPTDSPSGNTIYF
TGTGCCAGCAGCCCGACTGACAGTCCTTCTGGAAACACCATATATTTT
>TRBJ1-5|TRBV6-5|NA|NA
CASSLDLGYF
TGTGCCAGCAGTTTGGACTTGGGGTATTTT
>TRBJ2-3|TRBV11-1|NA|NA
CASSLDSTDTQYF
TGTGCCAGCAGCTTGGACAGTACAGATACGCAGTATTTT
>TRBJ1-2|TRBV30|NA|few
CAWSVPGQTVYGYTF
TGTGCCTGGAGTGTACCAGGACAGACCGTCTATGGCTACACCTTC
>TRBJ1-5|TRBV11-2|NA|NA
CASSPGILGNQPQHF
TGTGCCAGCAGCCCAGGGATTCTGGGGAATCAGCCCCAGCATTTT
>TRBJ2-7|TRBV2|NA|NA
CASSVGYEQYF
TGTGCCAGCAGTGTGGGCTACGAGCAGTACTTC
>TRBJ1-2|TRBV5-5|TRBD1|NA
CASSSGQGSFFYGYTF
TGTGCCAGCAGCTCCGGACAGGGGTCTTTCTTCTATGGCTACACCTTC
>TRBJ2-5|TRBV20-1|TRBD2|few
CSALARASGGAGETQYF
TGCAGTGCCCTAGCGCGGGCTAGCGGGGGGGCAGGGGAGACCCAGTACTTC
>TRBJ1-4|TRBV11-3|NA|few
CASSLAVRGNEKLFF
TGTGCCAGCAGCTTAGCGGTCCGGGGGAATGAAAAACTGTTTTTT
>TRBJ2-1|TRBV18|NA|NA
CASSINNEQFF
TGTGCCAGCTCCATTAACAATGAGCAGTTCTTC
>TRBJ1-5|TRBV19|NA|NA
CASSISAGRNQPQHF
TGTGCCAGTAGTATCTCTGCAGGGAGAAATCAGCCCCAGCATTTT
>TRBJ2-5|TRBV12-3/TRBV12-4|NA|NA
CASSFGGGETQYF
TGTGCCAGCAGTTTCGGGGGCGGAGAGACCCAGTACTTC
>TRBJ2-7|TRBV19|TRBD1|NA
CASSPTGAYEQYF
TGTGCCAGTAGCCCGACAGGGGCCTACGAGCAGTACTTC
>TRBJ1-1|TRBV6-1|NA|NA
CASRGGISTEAFF
TGTGCCAGCCGCGGGGGTATAAGCACTGAAGCTTTCTTT
>TRBJ1-6|TRBV6-1|NA|NA
CASSDWERGSSPLHF
TGTGCCAGCAGTGACTGGGAACGGGGCAGTTCACCCCTCCACTTT
>TRBJ2-3|TRBV11-3|NA|few
CASSTRDGTDTQYF
TGTGCCAGCAGCACCCGGGACGGCACAGATACGCAGTATTTT
>TRBJ1-2|TRBV6-5|NA|NA
CASSYTAATGFYGYTF
TGTGCCAGCAGTTATACGGCCGCCACAGGGTTTTATGGCTACACCTTC
>TRBJ2-2|TRBV4-1|NA|few
CASSPSGRDTGELFF
TGCGCCAGCAGCCCCTCGGGGCGTGACACCGGGGAGCTGTTTTTT
>TRBJ2-3|TRBV19|NA|NA
CASSTLGSGDTQYF
TGTGCCAGTAGTACCCTGGGCTCGGGAGATACGCAGTATTTT
>TRBJ1-1|TRBV6-1|NA|NA
CASSPYDSEAFF
TGTGCCAGCAGCCCTTATGACTCTGAAGCTTTCTTT
>TRBJ2-1|TRBV5-4|NA|NA
CASSWPGTPGYEQFF
TGTGCCAGCAGCTGGCCCGGGACCCCGGGCTATGAGCAGTTCTTC
>TRBJ1-4|TRBV6-1|NA|NA
CASRALGGWDEKLFF
TGTGCCAGCAGGGCCTTGGGGGGTTGGGATGAAAAACTGTTTTTT
>TRBJ1-2|TRBV7-2|NA|NA
CASSLDSNYGYTF
TGTGCCAGCAGCTTAGACAGTAACTATGGCTACACCTTC
>TRBJ1-2|TRBV30|NA|few
CAWEEVGVRNYGYTF
TGTGCCTGGGAAGAGGTAGGGGTCAGAAACTATGGCTACACCTTC
>TRBJ2-2|TRBV19|NA|NA
CASSIVWGTGELFF
TGTGCCAGTAGTATAGTGTGGGGAACCGGGGAGCTGTTTTTT
>TRBJ2-7|TRBV7-2|TRBD2|few
CASSLRGGARDEQYF
TGTGCCAGCAGCTTACGCGGGGGGGCGCGTGACGAGCAGTACTTC
>TRBJ1-1|TRBV2|NA|few
CASSAQGRQATEAFF
TGTGCCAGCAGCGCACAAGGGAGACAGGCCACTGAAGCTTTCTTT
>TRBJ2-1|TRBV7-8|NA|few
CASSLAGRAYNEQFF
TGTGCCAGCAGCTTAGCGGGGCGGGCCTACAATGAGCAGTTCTTC
>TRBJ1-6|TRBV25-1|NA|few
CAIFRGTHDNSPLHF
TGTGCCATTTTCAGGGGAACCCATGATAATTCACCCCTCCACTTT
>TRBJ2-3|TRBV27|NA|NA
CASSLGVGTDTQYF
TGTGCCAGCAGTTTAGGGGTGGGCACAGATACGCAGTATTTT